The rows below give T cell receptor beta chains drawn from one sample of a study of T cell responses to AZD1222 COVID-19 vaccine. Sequencing was performed with immunoSEQ multiplex PCR; in TCRdb, only in-frame clones are kept and a portion is missing. The sample yields about 160,000 clones, roughly nine tenths seen once. The sample was peripheral blood, taken on day 0 of AZD1222 vaccination. These receptors were obtained from an adult in good health. CDR3s include the opening cysteine and the closing phenylalanine or tryptophan. The order of the fields is J gene, clone size, V gene, D gene, CDR3 DNA, CDR3 protein. D genes are given only for firm matches. Only some rows state a clone size, as once, few, many or a class for expanded clones.

j_gene: TRBJ2-5; abundance: .; v_gene: TRBV27; d_gene: .; CDR3nt: TGTGCCAGCAGTTTAGTTTCGTGGCAGGGAAAAGAGACCCAGTACTTC; CDR3aa: CASSLVSWQGKETQYF
j_gene: TRBJ1-1; abundance: .; v_gene: TRBV7-9; d_gene: .; CDR3nt: TGTGCCAGCAGCCTCGGCACAACTGAAGCTTTCTTT; CDR3aa: CASSLGTTEAFF
j_gene: TRBJ1-2; abundance: .; v_gene: TRBV6-5; d_gene: .; CDR3nt: TGTGCCAGCAGCCCCGGAGTCTTGGATACTGGCTACACCTTC; CDR3aa: CASSPGVLDTGYTF
j_gene: TRBJ2-1; abundance: .; v_gene: TRBV7-2; d_gene: TRBD2; CDR3nt: TGTGCCAGCAGCTCCCTGGGACTAGCGGGGGGCAGATACAATGAGCAGTTCTTC; CDR3aa: CASSSLGLAGGRYNEQFF
j_gene: TRBJ2-6; abundance: .; v_gene: TRBV10-2; d_gene: .; CDR3nt: TGCGCCAGCAGGGGGGTATCCGGGGCCAACGTCCTGACTTTC; CDR3aa: CASRGVSGANVLTF
j_gene: TRBJ2-3; abundance: .; v_gene: TRBV24-1; d_gene: .; CDR3nt: TGTGCCACCAGTGATCCCCGGGGAGCGGGCTCTACAGATACGCAGTATTTT; CDR3aa: CATSDPRGAGSTDTQYF
j_gene: TRBJ2-5; abundance: .; v_gene: TRBV4-1; d_gene: TRBD2; CDR3nt: TGCGCCAGCAGCCAAGTGGGGCTAGCGGGGGGTCGGGAGACCCAGTACTTC; CDR3aa: CASSQVGLAGGRETQYF
j_gene: TRBJ2-2; abundance: .; v_gene: TRBV5-5; d_gene: .; CDR3nt: TGTGCCAGCAGTTACTCAAGCGGGTGGACCGGGGAGCTGTTTTTT; CDR3aa: CASSYSSGWTGELFF
j_gene: TRBJ1-6; abundance: .; v_gene: TRBV7-3; d_gene: .; CDR3nt: TGTGCCAGCAGCCCACGACAGAATTCACCCCTCCACTTT; CDR3aa: CASSPRQNSPLHF
j_gene: TRBJ1-5; abundance: .; v_gene: TRBV27; d_gene: .; CDR3nt: TGTGCCAGCAGTTTATCCGGGGGGACTCAGCCCCAGCATTTT; CDR3aa: CASSLSGGTQPQHF
j_gene: TRBJ2-1; abundance: .; v_gene: TRBV11-2; d_gene: .; CDR3nt: TGTGCCAGCAGCATACGAAATGAGCAGTTCTTC; CDR3aa: CASSIRNEQFF
j_gene: TRBJ2-2; abundance: .; v_gene: TRBV7-9; d_gene: .; CDR3nt: TGTGCCAGCAGAGAAACAAAAGGGACTAACACCGGGGAGCTGTTTTTT; CDR3aa: CASRETKGTNTGELFF
j_gene: TRBJ1-2; abundance: once; v_gene: TRBV7-9; d_gene: .; CDR3nt: TGTGCCAGCACCCCTACAGGGAACTATGGCTACACCTTC; CDR3aa: CASTPTGNYGYTF
j_gene: TRBJ2-1; abundance: .; v_gene: TRBV5-6; d_gene: TRBD2; CDR3nt: TGTGCCAGCAGCTTGGTTAGCGGGGATGAGCAGTTCTTC; CDR3aa: CASSLVSGDEQFF
j_gene: TRBJ2-3; abundance: .; v_gene: TRBV5-1; d_gene: TRBD1; CDR3nt: TGCGCCAGCAGCCCACATATTGGGGACAGAAGACCAGATACGCAGTATTTT; CDR3aa: CASSPHIGDRRPDTQYF
j_gene: TRBJ1-6; abundance: .; v_gene: TRBV5-1; d_gene: TRBD1; CDR3nt: TGCGCCAGCAGCCTATCGGGGACAGGACTAAATTCACCCCTCCACTTT; CDR3aa: CASSLSGTGLNSPLHF
j_gene: TRBJ2-1; abundance: .; v_gene: TRBV21-1; d_gene: .; CDR3nt: TGTGCCAGCCCAGGTTCCCCCCTAGCGGGCGTAGCCTACAATGAGCAGTTCTTC; CDR3aa: CASPGSPLAGVAYNEQFF
j_gene: TRBJ2-5; abundance: .; v_gene: TRBV28; d_gene: TRBD2; CDR3nt: TGTGCCAGCCCCCCCAGGAGCGGGGGGTGGCAGACCCAGTACTTC; CDR3aa: CASPPRSGGWQTQYF
j_gene: TRBJ2-5; abundance: .; v_gene: TRBV5-6; d_gene: TRBD1; CDR3nt: TGTGCCAGCAGTTTTCCGGGACAGTGGAAGACCCAGTACTTC; CDR3aa: CASSFPGQWKTQYF
j_gene: TRBJ1-3; abundance: .; v_gene: TRBV7-8; d_gene: .; CDR3nt: TGTGCCAGCAGCTTGACGAGGGACTCTGGAAACACCATATATTTT; CDR3aa: CASSLTRDSGNTIYF
j_gene: TRBJ1-5; abundance: few; v_gene: TRBV20-1; d_gene: TRBD1; CDR3nt: TGCAGTGCTAGTTTGGAGACAGGGGGCAATCAGCCCCAGCATTTT; CDR3aa: CSASLETGGNQPQHF
j_gene: TRBJ2-7; abundance: .; v_gene: TRBV5-1; d_gene: .; CDR3nt: TGCGCCAGCAGCTTGGACATCTACGAGCAGTACTTC; CDR3aa: CASSLDIYEQYF
j_gene: TRBJ2-7; abundance: .; v_gene: TRBV28; d_gene: TRBD1; CDR3nt: TGTGCCAGCAGTTGGGGACCGGGACAGAGCTACGAGCAGTACTTC; CDR3aa: CASSWGPGQSYEQYF
j_gene: TRBJ2-2; abundance: .; v_gene: TRBV9; d_gene: TRBD2; CDR3nt: TGTGCCAGCAGGTCGGGCCGGGGGGGCCCCGGGGAGCTGTTTTTT; CDR3aa: CASRSGRGGPGELFF
j_gene: TRBJ1-4; abundance: .; v_gene: TRBV5-1; d_gene: .; CDR3nt: TGCGCCAGCAGCTTGGCCCTTCGAGAAAAACTGTTTTTT; CDR3aa: CASSLALREKLFF
j_gene: TRBJ1-2; abundance: .; v_gene: TRBV3-1/TRBV3-2; d_gene: TRBD1; CDR3nt: TGTGCCAGCAGCCAGGGACAGGGGGATCTGTTCTATGGCTACACCTTC; CDR3aa: CASSQGQGDLFYGYTF
j_gene: TRBJ1-1; abundance: .; v_gene: TRBV14; d_gene: .; CDR3nt: TGTGCCAGCAGCCATCGAGGGTACAACACTGAAGCTTTCTTT; CDR3aa: CASSHRGYNTEAFF
j_gene: TRBJ1-3; abundance: .; v_gene: TRBV9; d_gene: TRBD1; CDR3nt: TGTGCCAGCAGTTGGACAGGGGTAGGGAACACCATATATTTT; CDR3aa: CASSWTGVGNTIYF
j_gene: TRBJ2-5; abundance: .; v_gene: TRBV12-5; d_gene: TRBD2; CDR3nt: TGTGCTAGTGGTTTGGGACTAGCGGGGGGGCCTAGGGAGACCCAGTACTTC; CDR3aa: CASGLGLAGGPRETQYF
j_gene: TRBJ1-5; abundance: .; v_gene: TRBV19; d_gene: .; CDR3nt: TGTGCCAGTTGGGTGGGGCAGGGCAATCAGCCCCAGCATTTT; CDR3aa: CASWVGQGNQPQHF
j_gene: TRBJ1-5; abundance: few; v_gene: TRBV6-1; d_gene: .; CDR3nt: TGTGCCAGCAGTGAAAGGGGAAGCAATCAGCCCCAGCATTTT; CDR3aa: CASSERGSNQPQHF
j_gene: TRBJ1-5; abundance: once; v_gene: TRBV18; d_gene: .; CDR3nt: TGTGCCAGCTCACGATCCGGCCCGACGAATCAGCCCCAGCATTTT; CDR3aa: CASSRSGPTNQPQHF
j_gene: TRBJ2-5; abundance: .; v_gene: TRBV6-2/TRBV6-3; d_gene: .; CDR3nt: TGTGCCAGCAGTTACATCAGGGGAGGAGAGACCCAGTACTTC; CDR3aa: CASSYIRGGETQYF
j_gene: TRBJ2-5; abundance: .; v_gene: TRBV7-9; d_gene: .; CDR3nt: TGTGCCAGCAGCTTAGGATTCGCGGCAACAGAGACCCAGTACTTC; CDR3aa: CASSLGFAATETQYF
j_gene: TRBJ2-7; abundance: .; v_gene: TRBV28; d_gene: .; CDR3nt: TGTGCCAGCAGTTTTAGGACTTACGAGCAGTACTTC; CDR3aa: CASSFRTYEQYF
j_gene: TRBJ1-5; abundance: .; v_gene: TRBV28; d_gene: .; CDR3nt: TGTGCCAGCAGTTTGCCAGACAGCAATCAGCCCCAGCATTTT; CDR3aa: CASSLPDSNQPQHF
j_gene: TRBJ1-5; abundance: .; v_gene: TRBV19; d_gene: .; CDR3nt: TGTGCCAGTAGTATGGACAGAAGAGTTCAGCCCCAGCATTTT; CDR3aa: CASSMDRRVQPQHF
j_gene: TRBJ2-5; abundance: .; v_gene: TRBV24-1; d_gene: TRBD2; CDR3nt: TGTGCCACCAGTGACTCGACTAGCGGGGCGGAGACCCAGTACTTC; CDR3aa: CATSDSTSGAETQYF
j_gene: TRBJ1-2; abundance: few; v_gene: TRBV10-3; d_gene: .; CDR3nt: TGTGCCATCAGGCTGGAAAGGTCCTCTGGCTACACCTTC; CDR3aa: CAIRLERSSGYTF
j_gene: TRBJ2-7; abundance: .; v_gene: TRBV21-1; d_gene: .; CDR3nt: TGTGCCAGCAGCAACGGACTAGCGGGGGGCCTTTTCTACGAGCAGTACTTC; CDR3aa: CASSNGLAGGLFYEQYF
j_gene: TRBJ1-1; abundance: .; v_gene: TRBV3-1/TRBV3-2; d_gene: .; CDR3nt: TGTGCCAGCAGCCTTGGCGGTAGTATGAACACTGAAGCTTTCTTT; CDR3aa: CASSLGGSMNTEAFF
j_gene: TRBJ2-7; abundance: .; v_gene: TRBV4-2; d_gene: .; CDR3nt: TGTGCCAGCAGCCAAGATACCGGGAGCCCCTACGAGCAGTACTTC; CDR3aa: CASSQDTGSPYEQYF
j_gene: TRBJ1-2; abundance: .; v_gene: TRBV4-1; d_gene: .; CDR3nt: TGCGCCAGCAGCCAAGCGTTAGGGAACTATGGCTACACCTTC; CDR3aa: CASSQALGNYGYTF
j_gene: TRBJ2-2; abundance: .; v_gene: TRBV27; d_gene: TRBD1; CDR3nt: TGTGCCAGCGCCCCGGACAGGGCGAACACCGGGGAGCTGTTTTTT; CDR3aa: CASAPDRANTGELFF
j_gene: TRBJ2-3; abundance: .; v_gene: TRBV9; d_gene: TRBD2; CDR3nt: TGTGCCAGCAGCGCGGCAGCGGGGGGGCCTCCAGATACGCAGTATTTT; CDR3aa: CASSAAAGGPPDTQYF
j_gene: TRBJ1-1; abundance: .; v_gene: TRBV4-1; d_gene: .; CDR3nt: TGCGCCAGCAGCCAATCCGGACAAGTCCCACTTGAAGCTTTCTTT; CDR3aa: CASSQSGQVPLEAFF
j_gene: TRBJ2-3; abundance: .; v_gene: TRBV21-1; d_gene: .; CDR3nt: TGTGCCAGCAGCCTACTCAACAGGGATGGCACAGATACGCAGTATTTT; CDR3aa: CASSLLNRDGTDTQYF
j_gene: TRBJ2-1; abundance: .; v_gene: TRBV4-3; d_gene: TRBD2; CDR3nt: TGCGCCAGCAGCCAAGGGTCCAGCGGGGGTTTCGGTGAGCAGTTCTTC; CDR3aa: CASSQGSSGGFGEQFF
j_gene: TRBJ1-2; abundance: .; v_gene: TRBV6-7; d_gene: .; CDR3nt: TGTGCCGGGCCGGGGGGGTGTGATGGCTACACCTTC; CDR3aa: CAGPGGCDGYTF